Given below is one TCR beta chain in context. Its specificity is unknown. Peripheral blood samples of roughly 9.9 milliliters were drawn from each donor. With 2 bases clipped from V and 11 bases from J, the junction kept 16 bases outside the gene matches. The CDR3 extends over 16 amino acids. The germline V gene encodes CDR1 SGDLS and CDR2 YYNGEE. The data stem from a study of blood T cells in healthy people across ages. A second about 6 to 12 cycle PCR used barcoded and J-beta primers. TCRdb reprocessed the 5' RACE reads with MiXCR, giving one entry per CDR3 protein. The sample carries about 1.5 million distinct CDR3 sequences, less than 45% recorded once. General study results and limits: Fewer expanded clones and more diversity marked long-lived versus aged donors.

The material sequenced was blood. This sequence originates from a woman aged 18-35 years in good health. The chain employs TRBV9 and TRBJ2-5; TRBD1 matches at 9 bases. The CDR3 DNA reads TGTGCCAGCAGCGTCTTAACAGGGGGCCACTTGAGTGAGCAGTACTTC. This gives the protein CASSVLTGGHLSEQYF.